This T cell receptor (beta chain) was observed in a study of shared clonotypes between healthy human individuals. Study as a whole: CD4 naive and memory got three plates each, CD8 naive two, CD8 memory one.

All donors were healthy HIV-negative adults lacking recent acute infections or vaccinations. Among the donors, all were Caucasian adults who lived in Nashville, Tennessee. V shed 0 bases and J shed 1 base, with 6 bases lying between them. The CDR3 totals 15 residues. CDR1 and CDR2 from the germline V gene are LGHNA and YNFKEQ. The protocol was immunoSEQ multiplex PCR, while the TCRdb copy is restricted to in-frame clones and leaves out a portion. The table has roughly 700,000 clones, over 65% seen once. The chain links TRBV4-2 to TRBJ2-2; D remains ambiguous. The source is a woman aged 25 to 39 in good health. Material for sequencing was memory CD4+ T cells sorted from blood. Subset denoted: CD45RA-negative fraction. The CDR3 bases are TGTGCCAGCAGCCAAGAACAGCTGAACACCGGGGAGCTGTTTTTT. The encoded protein is CASSQEQLNTGELFF.